These T cell receptor beta chains were read from a single sample in a study of CD8+ T cells in alopecia areata. The table came from immunoSEQ multiplex PCR; TCRdb's copy has only in-frame clones and leaves some out. This sample carries approximately 200,000 clones, approximately 45% of them seen once, and the ten largest clones take around 2.5%. This specimen was CD4+ T cells sorted from blood, taken at approximately week 36, from a patient treated with tofacitinib. These receptors originate from a human donor with alopecia areata. The CDR3 runs from the conserved cysteine through the conserved F or W. The order of the fields is CDR3 length, V gene, D gene, J gene, clone size, CDR3 protein, CDR3 DNA. The D gene is left open where the match is weak. The size field is filled for only some rows; it gives once, few, many or a size class.

14	TRBV6-5	.	TRBJ2-3	.	CATRRGRAIDTQYF	TGTGCCACCCGGCGGGGCAGGGCTATAGATACGCAGTATTTT
13	TRBV5-4	.	TRBJ2-5	.	CASSSAGQETQYF	TGTGCCAGCAGCTCCGCAGGGCAAGAGACCCAGTACTTC
13	TRBV30	.	TRBJ2-7	.	CAWSQGQGYEQYF	TGTGCCTGGAGCCAGGGGCAGGGGTACGAGCAGTACTTC
14	TRBV4-2	.	TRBJ2-5	.	CASSQAGGSGTQYF	TGTGCCAGCAGCCAAGCAGGCGGGTCGGGGACCCAGTACTTC
20	TRBV4-3	TRBD2	TRBJ2-4	.	CASSQELREADRVAKNIQYF	TGCGCCAGCAGCCAAGAACTACGGGAGGCGGATAGAGTAGCCAAAAACATTCAGTACTTC
16	TRBV29-1	TRBD2	TRBJ2-1	few	CSVEAPRGRGFDEQFF	TGCAGCGTTGAGGCCCCCCGCGGGAGAGGTTTCGATGAGCAGTTCTTC
13	TRBV4-1	.	TRBJ2-7	few	CASSRGDDDEQYF	TGCGCCAGCAGCCGGGGGGACGACGACGAGCAGTACTTC
14	TRBV7-9	TRBD2	TRBJ2-3	.	CASSLGAGADTQYF	TGTGCCAGCAGCTTAGGGGCGGGGGCAGATACGCAGTATTTT
14	TRBV27	.	TRBJ1-1	.	CASSLIDMNTEAFF	TGTGCCAGCAGTTTAATCGATATGAACACTGAAGCTTTCTTT
14	TRBV27	.	TRBJ1-1	few	CASSLRSGNTEAFF	TGTGCCAGCAGTTTGAGGTCAGGGAACACTGAAGCTTTCTTT
14	TRBV6-5	TRBD2	TRBJ2-4	once	CASTPGGGQNIQYF	TGTGCCAGCACCCCGGGGGGGGGTCAAAACATTCAGTACTTC
14	TRBV9	TRBD2	TRBJ2-7	.	CASSVEASGSEQYF	TGTGCCAGCAGCGTAGAGGCTAGCGGGAGTGAACAGTACTTC
17	TRBV7-9	TRBD2	TRBJ2-7	.	CASAPRGLAGGTGEQYF	TGTGCCAGCGCACCAAGGGGACTAGCGGGAGGCACGGGGGAGCAGTACTTC
14	TRBV29-1	.	TRBJ2-3	.	CSVEDLRQTDTQYF	TGCAGCGTTGAAGATCTAAGGCAGACAGATACGCAGTATTTT
16	TRBV19	TRBD1	TRBJ2-5	.	CASSTKTGLRGETQYF	TGTGCCAGTAGTACAAAGACAGGGTTGAGGGGAGAGACCCAGTACTTC
15	TRBV4-2	.	TRBJ2-7	.	CASSQDPSQGYEQYF	TGTGCCAGCAGCCAAGACCCTTCTCAGGGGTACGAGCAGTACTTC
15	TRBV9	TRBD2	TRBJ2-5	.	CASRGQVPSGETQYF	TGTGCCAGCAGGGGCCAAGTTCCTAGCGGAGAGACCCAGTACTTC
15	TRBV25-1	.	TRBJ2-1	many	CASSEYGSGYNEQFF	TGTGCCAGCAGTGAATACGGGAGCGGGTACAATGAGCAGTTCTTC
12	TRBV30	.	TRBJ2-5	.	CAWSTGDETQYF	TGTGCCTGGAGTACGGGAGATGAGACCCAGTACTTC
14	TRBV6-1	.	TRBJ2-7	.	CASSEGQLDYEQYF	TGTGCCAGCAGTGAAGGGCAGTTAGATTACGAGCAGTACTTC
15	TRBV30	.	TRBJ1-5	.	CAWREAWARNQPQHF	TGTGCCTGGAGGGAAGCGTGGGCTCGCAATCAGCCCCAGCATTTT
12	TRBV7-9	.	TRBJ2-7	few	CASSLERLQQYF	TGTGCCAGCAGCTTAGAGCGTCTCCAGCAGTACTTC
18	TRBV28	TRBD2	TRBJ2-3	once	CASSYALALAGGGDTQYF	TGTGCCAGCAGTTATGCTCTTGCCCTAGCGGGAGGCGGAGATACGCAGTATTTT
14	TRBV7-2	.	TRBJ2-5	once	CASSSRRREETQYF	TGTGCCAGCAGCTCTCGACGCCGGGAAGAGACCCAGTACTTC
15	TRBV7-2	TRBD2	TRBJ2-1	few	CASSSAGGTYNEQFF	TGTGCCAGCAGCTCAGCGGGAGGAACCTACAATGAGCAGTTCTTC
16	TRBV4-2	.	TRBJ2-4	.	CASSQGDESAKNIQYF	TGTGCCAGCAGCCAAGGGGACGAGTCAGCCAAAAACATTCAGTACTTC
15	TRBV2	.	TRBJ2-3	.	CASSPGLKGSDTQYF	TGTGCCAGCAGCCCGGGACTTAAGGGTTCAGATACGCAGTATTTT
14	TRBV5-1	.	TRBJ2-3	few	CASSRSTSTDTQYF	TGCGCCAGCAGCCGTAGTACTAGCACAGATACGCAGTATTTT
13	TRBV29-1	.	TRBJ2-5	.	CSVEKLAQETQYF	TGCAGCGTTGAAAAGTTAGCACAAGAGACCCAGTACTTC